The 18 T cell receptor beta chains reported below all come from one sample, sequenced in a study of CD8+CD57+ T cells in acquired aplastic anemia. According to the study, genomic DNA was the template for TCR beta VDJ and CDR3 profiling. Each CDR3 protein is one row after TCRdb ran MiXCR on the reads. The sample consists of about 180,000 distinct CDR3 sequences, 63% of them appearing once. All patients picked for sequencing had shown, by flow cytometry, an expansion of CD8+CD57+ cells. Sample: sorted CD4+, CD8+, or CD8+CD57+ T cells (not recorded which) from PBMCs. These receptor sequences come from a human donor with aplastic anemia.

The rearrangement links TRBV2 to TRBJ2-3; 7 bases fit TRBD2. The CDR3 is made up of 14 amino acids. V lost 7 bases to trimming and J lost 1 base; unmatched junction nucleotides: 5. In germline, CDR1 is SNHLY, CDR2 FYNNEI. CDR3 loop: CASTRGRGTDTQYF. The CDR3 DNA follows: TGTGCCAGCACGCGGGGGAGAGGCACAGATACGCAGTATTTT. The full variable domain, completed using reference TRBV2 and TRBJ2-3, is EPEVTQTPSHQVTQMGQEVILRCVPISNHLYFYWYRQILGQKVEFLVSFYNNEISEKSEIFDDQFSVERPDGSNFTLKIRSTKLEDSAMYFCASTRGRGTDTQYFGPGTRLTVL.

This clonotype appeared many times. This sequence joins TRBV19 and TRBJ1-5, with TRBD1 identical over 8 bases. The junction had 8 bases not matched to a gene; V was cut back by 4 bases and J by 3 bases. Germline CDR1 reads LNHDA; CDR2 reads SQIVND (reference sequence). The CDR3 is 16 amino acids. CDR3 in DNA: TGTGCCAGTAGTACCGGCGACAGGGGCATCAATCAGCCCCAGCATTTT. Amino acid sequence: CASSTGDRGINQPQHF.

The chain uses TRBV19 and TRBJ2-7; 8 nucleotides align to TRBD1. J gave up 2 bases and V 3 bases, and 6 bases lay outside the gene matches. The CDR3 has 15 residues. Germline CDR1 LNHDA, CDR2 SQIVND (reference sequence). The CDR3 DNA follows: TGTGCCAGTAGTATTAAGGGACAGGCAGCCTACGAGCAGTACTTC. Amino acid sequence: CASSIKGQAAYEQYF.

The chain couples TRBV10-1 to TRBJ2-7, with D perhaps TRBD2 (5 bases). The CDR3 runs to 13 residues. Germline CDR1 and CDR2: WNHNN and SYGVQD (reference sequence). V lost 3 bases and J lost 3, with 9 bases in between. The CDR3 region is CASSEETIYEQYF. CDR3 coding DNA: TGCGCCAGCAGTGAAGAGACTATCTACGAGCAGTACTTC.

J is TRBJ2-7 and V is TRBV28, with D uncertain. The CDR3 contains 13 residues. Germline CDR1 MDHEN, CDR2 SYDVKM. V lost 5 bases to trimming and J lost 3 bases, with 11 bases between them. CDR3 sequence: CASSAADYYEQYF. The CDR3 DNA reads as TGTGCCAGCAGTGCCGCCGATTACTACGAGCAGTACTTC.

The chain uses TRBV10-1 and TRBJ2-2, with D tentatively TRBD1 (5 bases). V was pared by 6 bases and J by 6 bases, with 11 bases between. Per the germline V gene, CDR1 is WNHNN and CDR2 is SYGVQD (reference sequence). This CDR3 comprises 13 residues. CDR3 amino acids: CASRETASGELFF. In DNA, the CDR3 is TGCGCCAGCAGGGAGACAGCTTCCGGGGAGCTGTTTTTT.

This clonotype was counted at least ten times. The chain is built from TRBV5-6 and TRBJ2-7; D perhaps matches TRBD2 (6 bases). The V gene lost 4 bases and the J gene lost 5 bases, with 13 bases spanning the gap. CDR3 length equals 13 residues. Germline V gene data show CDR1 as SGHDT and CDR2 as YYEEEE. DNA for the CDR3: TGTGCCAGCAGCCCCGGAGGGTCCCACGAGCAGTACTTC. This sequence encodes CASSPGGSHEQYF.

This rearrangement joins TRBV6-2 or TRBV6-3 to TRBJ1-1; D is unresolved. The CDR3 spans 14 residues. Trimming took 0 bases from V and 3 from J, leaving 8 bases between them. Per the germline V gene, CDR1 is MNHEY and CDR2 is SVGEGT. CDR3 protein: CASSYSSAYTEAFF. The CDR3 nucleotides are TGTGCCAGCAGTTACTCGTCAGCATACACTGAAGCTTTCTTT.

The chain has TRBV10-3 and TRBJ2-2; D unresolved. V was pared by 8 bases and J by 2 bases, with 6 bases between. Looked up from germline, CDR1 is ENHRY and CDR2 is SYGVKD. The CDR3 extends over 12 amino acids. CDR3 coding DNA: TGTGCCATCGCTTTCAACACCGGGGAGCTGTTTTTT. This sequence encodes CAIAFNTGELFF.

This clonotype appeared a few times. V gene TRBV4-1 combines with J gene TRBJ2-5; the D gene could be TRBD1 or TRBD2 (6 bases each). Germline V gives CDR1 MGHRA, CDR2 YSYEKL. The CDR3 extends over 14 amino acids. V was cut by 0 bases and J by 5 bases, with 10 bases left in between. CDR3 residues: CASSQDPGGETQYF. CDR3 nucleotides: TGCGCCAGCAGCCAAGATCCCGGGGGCGAGACCCAGTACTTC.

The chain has TRBV7-2 and TRBJ2-3, with 9 bases that match TRBD1. The junction had 8 bases not matched to a gene; V was cut back by 10 bases and J by 3 bases. The germline CDR1 and CDR2 sequences are SGHTA and FQGNSA. The CDR3 loop spans 14 amino acids. The CDR3 reads CATGDREGTDTQYF. The DNA for the CDR3 is TGTGCCACCGGGGACAGGGAGGGGACAGATACGCAGTATTTT. The variable domain in full, completed from reference TRBV7-2 and TRBJ2-3, reads GAGVSQSPSNKVTEKGKDVELRCDPISGHTALYWYRQSLGQGLEFLIYFQGNSAPDKSGLPSDRFSAERTGGSVSTLTIQRTQQEDSAVYLCATGDREGTDTQYFGPGTRLTVL.

The chain recombines TRBV7-3 with TRBJ2-7, with 9 bases that match TRBD1. V shed 5 bases, J shed 3 bases, and the junction held 8 bases outside the gene matches. This CDR3 region has 15 residues. CDR1 and CDR2 from the germline V gene are SGHTA and FQGTGA. The CDR3 DNA follows: TGTGCCAGCAGCCCCGCGACAGGGGGAGGCTACGAGCAGTACTTC. It specifies CASSPATGGGYEQYF.

This clonotype was detected ten times or more. This chain's CDR3 is CASSFYGNTGELFF. DNA of the CDR3: TGTGCCAGCAGTTTCTATGGAAACACCGGGGAGCTGTTTTTT. V is TRBV12-3 or TRBV12-4 and J is TRBJ2-2; no definite D call. V lost 3 bases and J 2 bases, leaving 7 bases between the germline ends. The CDR3 covers 14 residues.

The rearrangement joins TRBV7-2 to TRBJ2-2; D not resolved. Germline V lookup: CDR1 SGHTA, CDR2 FQGNSA. Trimming took off 4 bases at V and 1 base at J, with 13 bases between the two ends. CDR3 length equals 16 residues. The CDR3 loop reads CASSSGRWVNTGELFF. The CDR3 DNA reads TGTGCCAGCAGCTCCGGGCGCTGGGTGAACACCGGGGAGCTGTTTTTT.

The chain recombines TRBV7-2 with TRBJ2-7; a possible D gene is TRBD1 (6 bases). This CDR3 has 12 amino acids. Germline V gives CDR1 SGHTA, CDR2 FQGNSA. V lost 5 bases and J 5 bases, leaving 10 bases between the germline ends. The CDR3 reads CASSPYRDEQYF. The CDR3 nucleotides read TGTGCCAGCAGCCCGTACAGGGACGAGCAGTACTTC.

This clonotype was observed at least ten times. J is TRBJ1-1 and V is TRBV19; 7 nucleotides line up with TRBD1. V gave up 9 bases and J gave up 0 bases; unmatched junction bases: 4. CDR1 and CDR2 from the germline V gene are LNHDA and SQIVND (reference sequence). The CDR3 has 13 residues. The CDR3: CASWGQMNTEAFF. The CDR3 region has the DNA TGTGCCAGCTGGGGACAGATGAACACTGAAGCTTTCTTT.

This sequence joins TRBV25-1 and TRBJ2-7, with D possibly matching TRBD1 (5 bases). V was cut by 2 bases and J by 5 bases, with 16 bases left in between. Germline CDR1 reads MGHDK; CDR2 reads SYGVNS. The CDR3 sequence is 15 residues long. The DNA for the CDR3 is TGTGCCAGCAGTGAAACTTCCAGGGTTAGGGACGAGCAGTACTTC. Residues: CASSETSRVRDEQYF.

This clonotype occurred a few times. CDR3 coding DNA: TGTGCCAGCAGCTTAGCGGTGGCTGGCTACACCTTC. Protein: CASSLAVAGYTF. The chain uses TRBV7-9 and TRBJ1-2; no clear D. The CDR3 totals 12 residues. Germline lookup yields CDR1 SEHNR and CDR2 FQNEAQ (reference sequence). V was cut by 0 bases and J by 7 bases, with 6 bases left in between.